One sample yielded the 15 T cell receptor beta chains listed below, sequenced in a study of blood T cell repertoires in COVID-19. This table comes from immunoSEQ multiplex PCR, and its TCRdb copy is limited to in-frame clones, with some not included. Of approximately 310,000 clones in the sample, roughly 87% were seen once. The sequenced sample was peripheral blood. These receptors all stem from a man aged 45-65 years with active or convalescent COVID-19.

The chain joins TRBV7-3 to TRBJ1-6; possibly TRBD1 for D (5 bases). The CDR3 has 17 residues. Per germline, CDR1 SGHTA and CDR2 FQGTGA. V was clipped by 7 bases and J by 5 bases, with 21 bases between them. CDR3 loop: CASIPVPGVGNNSPLHF. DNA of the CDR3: TGTGCCAGCATCCCCGTGCCGGGGGTGGGGAATAATTCACCCCTCCACTTT.

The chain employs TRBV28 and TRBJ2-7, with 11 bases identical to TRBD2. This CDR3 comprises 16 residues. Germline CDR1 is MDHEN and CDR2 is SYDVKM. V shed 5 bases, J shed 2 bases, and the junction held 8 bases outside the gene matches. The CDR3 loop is CASSTPGLAVPYEQYF. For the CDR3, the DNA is TGTGCCAGCAGTACGCCGGGACTAGCGGTCCCCTACGAGCAGTACTTC.

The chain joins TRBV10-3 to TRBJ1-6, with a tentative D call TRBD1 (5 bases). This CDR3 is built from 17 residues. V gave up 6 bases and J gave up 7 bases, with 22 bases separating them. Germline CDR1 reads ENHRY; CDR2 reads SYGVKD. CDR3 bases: TGTGCCATCAGCGACCAGATAGCCGGGACTCAGAATTCACCCCTCCACTTT. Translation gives CAISDQIAGTQNSPLHF.

The CDR3 nucleotides are TGCAGTGCTTCACAGGGTGAAAAACTGTTTTTT. Its translation is CSASQGEKLFF. The gene calls are TRBV20-1 and TRBJ1-4, with TRBD1 as a possible D gene (6 bases). The CDR3 totals 11 residues. Germline lookup yields CDR1 DFQATT and CDR2 SNEGSKA (reference sequence). V gave up 5 bases and J gave up 7 bases, with 8 bases separating them.

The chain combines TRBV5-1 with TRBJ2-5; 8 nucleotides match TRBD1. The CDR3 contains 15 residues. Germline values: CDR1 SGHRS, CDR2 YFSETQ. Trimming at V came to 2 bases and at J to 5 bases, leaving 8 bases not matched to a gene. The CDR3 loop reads CASSFIPGGSETQYF. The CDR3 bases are TGCGCCAGCAGCTTTATCCCAGGGGGCAGTGAGACCCAGTACTTC.

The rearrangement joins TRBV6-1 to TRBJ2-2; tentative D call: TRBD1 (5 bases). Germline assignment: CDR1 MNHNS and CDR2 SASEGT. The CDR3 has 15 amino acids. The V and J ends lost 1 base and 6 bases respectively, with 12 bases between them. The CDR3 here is CASSEEWQGPGELFF. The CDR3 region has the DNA TGTGCCAGCAGTGAAGAGTGGCAGGGTCCCGGGGAGCTGTTTTTT.

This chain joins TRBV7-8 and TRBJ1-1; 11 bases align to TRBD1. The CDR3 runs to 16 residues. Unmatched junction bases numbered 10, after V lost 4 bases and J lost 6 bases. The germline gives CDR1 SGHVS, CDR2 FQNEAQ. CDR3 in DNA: TGTGCCAGCAGCTCAAGATGGACAGGGGGCATGGCTGAAGCTTTCTTT. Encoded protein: CASSSRWTGGMAEAFF.

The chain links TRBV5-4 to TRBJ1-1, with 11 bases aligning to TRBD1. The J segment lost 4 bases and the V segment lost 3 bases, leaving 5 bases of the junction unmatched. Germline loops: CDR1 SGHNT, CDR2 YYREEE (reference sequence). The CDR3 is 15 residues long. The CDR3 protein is CASSSPGQGGTEAFF. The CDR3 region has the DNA TGTGCCAGCAGCTCCCCGGGACAGGGGGGCACTGAAGCTTTCTTT.

CDR3 loop: CASSGVASGTINSNEQFF. The CDR3 DNA follows: TGTGCCAGCAGTGGAGTGGCTAGCGGGACAATCAATAGTAATGAGCAGTTCTTC. V is TRBV6-4 and J is TRBJ2-1, with 9 bases fitting TRBD2. This CDR3 has 18 amino acids. V lost 4 bases, J lost 7 bases, and 17 bases stayed unmatched. Per germline, CDR1 MRHNA and CDR2 SNTAGT.

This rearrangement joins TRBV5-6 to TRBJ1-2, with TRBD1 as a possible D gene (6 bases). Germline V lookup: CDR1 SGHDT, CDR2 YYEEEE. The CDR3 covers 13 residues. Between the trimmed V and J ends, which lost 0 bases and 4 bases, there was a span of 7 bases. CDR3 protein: CASSLGTAYGYTF. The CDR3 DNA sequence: TGTGCCAGCAGCTTGGGGACAGCCTATGGCTACACCTTC. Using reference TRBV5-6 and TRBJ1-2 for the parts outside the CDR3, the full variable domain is DAGVTQSPTHLIKTRGQQVTLRCSPKSGHDTVSWYQQALGQGPQFIFQYYEEEERQRGNFPDRFSGHQFPNYSSELNVNALLLGDSALYLCASSLGTAYGYTFGSGTRLTVV.

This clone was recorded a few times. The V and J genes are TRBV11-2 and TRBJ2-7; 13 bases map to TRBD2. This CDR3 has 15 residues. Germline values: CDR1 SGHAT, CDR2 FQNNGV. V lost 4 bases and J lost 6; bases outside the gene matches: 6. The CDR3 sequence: CASSSGLAGTGEQYF. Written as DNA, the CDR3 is TGTGCCAGCAGCTCGGGACTAGCGGGAACGGGCGAGCAGTACTTC.

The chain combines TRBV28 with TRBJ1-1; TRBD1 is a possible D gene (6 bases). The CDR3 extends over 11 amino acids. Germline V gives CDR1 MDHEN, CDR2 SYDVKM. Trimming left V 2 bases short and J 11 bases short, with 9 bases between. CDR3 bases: TGTGCCAGCAGTTTAGGACAGCTTGCTTTCTTT. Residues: CASSLGQLAFF.

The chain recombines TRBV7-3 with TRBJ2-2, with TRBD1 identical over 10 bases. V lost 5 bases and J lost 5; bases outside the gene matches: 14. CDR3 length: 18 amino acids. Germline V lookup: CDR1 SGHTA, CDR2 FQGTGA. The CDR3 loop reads CASSPGGQGYRFTGELFF. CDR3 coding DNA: TGTGCCAGCAGCCCCGGGGGACAGGGGTATCGATTTACCGGGGAGCTGTTTTTT.

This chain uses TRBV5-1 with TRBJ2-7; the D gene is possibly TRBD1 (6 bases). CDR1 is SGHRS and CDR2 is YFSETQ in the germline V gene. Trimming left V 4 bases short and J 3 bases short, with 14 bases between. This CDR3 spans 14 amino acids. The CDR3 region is CASSPGDRLYEQYF. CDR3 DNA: TGCGCCAGCAGCCCAGGGGACCGTCTCTACGAGCAGTACTTC.

The CDR3 protein is CASSKGVTGKNSPLHF. In DNA form, the CDR3 reads TGTGCCAGCAGCAAAGGGGTGACAGGGAAGAATTCACCCCTCCACTTT. This chain links TRBV21-1 with TRBJ1-6; TRBD1, the table's D call, was not compared with the DNA. TRBV21-1 is labeled a pseudogene. The CDR3 runs to 16 residues.